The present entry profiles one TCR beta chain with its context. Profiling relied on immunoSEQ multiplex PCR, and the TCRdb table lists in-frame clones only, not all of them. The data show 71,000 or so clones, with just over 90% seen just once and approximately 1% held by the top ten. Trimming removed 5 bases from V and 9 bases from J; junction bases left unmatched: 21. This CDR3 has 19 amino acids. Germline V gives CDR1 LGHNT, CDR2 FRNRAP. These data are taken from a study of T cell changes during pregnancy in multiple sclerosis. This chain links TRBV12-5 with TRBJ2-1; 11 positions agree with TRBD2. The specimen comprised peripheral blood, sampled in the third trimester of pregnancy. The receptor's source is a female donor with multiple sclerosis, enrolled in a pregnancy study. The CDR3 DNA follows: TGTGCTAGTGGTCCCGAAGGGGGAGGAACTAGCGGGAGTCTTACTGAGCAGTTCTTC. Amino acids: CASGPEGGGTSGSLTEQFF.